By frequency in the sample, the clone carrying this T cell receptor (beta chain) is medium-sized. A single record per CDR3 protein comes from TCRdb applying MiXCR to the 5' RACE reads. There are 30,000 or so distinct CDR3 sequences in the sample; 25% to 30% occur only once, and about 2.3% lies in the top ten. Treg sorting used a CD4+CD25+CD127-/low gate. Germline loops: CDR1 MNHEY, CDR2 SVGAGI. V gave up 10 bases and J gave up 5 bases, with 13 bases separating them. The CDR3 sequence is 12 residues long. The chain couples TRBV6-5 to TRBJ2-3; possibly TRBD2 for D (6 bases). Sequencing was done on a sample of tumor-infiltrating Tregs sorted from the breast tumor. The TCR was taken from a female donor with breast cancer. As DNA, the CDR3 is TGTGCCACCCTAAGTAGCGGAGATACGCAGTATTTT. This codes for CATLSSGDTQYF.